These 22 T cell receptor beta chains were all obtained from the same sample, sequenced in a study of OX40 agonist ivuxolimab in advanced cancers. Clones were sequenced by immunoSEQ multiplex PCR, and TCRdb holds only the in-frame ones, with some missing. Among under 80,000 clones listed, around 90% were seen once. The sample was CD4+ or CD8+ T cells sorted from blood, taken in a trial of the OX40 agonist ivuxolimab. These receptor sequences come from an adult with an advanced solid tumor such as melanoma, head and neck, liver or kidney cancer.

The V call is TRBV11-3, the J call TRBJ1-1, with TRBD1 matching 7 bases. V dropped 1 base and J dropped 2; count of bases not matched to a gene: 7. Germline CDR1 is SGHNT and CDR2 is YENEEA. The CDR3 has 16 amino acids. DNA for the CDR3: TGTGCCAGCAGCTTAGGACAGGGCCGAGGAAACACTGAAGCTTTCTTT. It specifies CASSLGQGRGNTEAFF.

The chain carries TRBV11-2 and TRBJ2-3; D could derive from TRBD1 or TRBD2 (5 bases each). This CDR3 comprises 15 residues. Trimming stripped 1 base from V and 1 base from J, with 9 bases between. The germline CDR1 and CDR2 sequences are SGHAT and FQNNGV. The CDR3 spells CASSLARGRTDTQYF. As DNA, the CDR3 is TGTGCCAGCAGCTTAGCTCGGGGACGCACAGATACGCAGTATTTT.

V and J are TRBV11-2 and TRBJ2-7; a possible D gene is TRBD2 (6 bases). Trimming took 5 bases from V and 6 from J, leaving 14 bases between them. CDR3 length: 13 residues. The V gene's germline CDR1 is SGHAT and CDR2 FQNNGV. CDR3 amino acids: CASSAGYPSEQYF. The CDR3 DNA is TGTGCCAGCAGCGCGGGATATCCGTCCGAGCAGTACTTC.

This chain connects TRBV18 to TRBJ2-1; D unresolved. CDR3 length: 12 amino acids. Germline V gene lookup returns CDR1 KGHSH and CDR2 LQKENI. The ends were cut back, 2 bases at V and 5 bases at J, with 4 bases in the middle. CDR3 DNA sequence: TGTGCCAGCTCACCAGATCACAATGAGCAGTTCTTC. It codes for CASSPDHNEQFF.

The CDR3 sequence is CASARLAGGGETQYF. DNA of the CDR3: TGTGCCAGCGCCCGACTAGCGGGAGGGGGGGAGACCCAGTACTTC. The chain is built from TRBV2 and TRBJ2-5; 14 bases are a match to TRBD2. This CDR3 has 15 amino acids. Trimming at V came to 8 bases and at J to 5 bases, leaving 7 bases not matched to a gene. Germline-derived CDR1 and CDR2 are SNHLY and FYNNEI.

This chain uses TRBV7-3 with TRBJ2-2, with D perhaps given as TRBD1 or TRBD2 (6 bases each). CDR1 and CDR2 (germline): SGHTA, FQGTGA. This CDR3 spans 16 amino acids. V was pared by 5 bases and J by 4 bases, with 17 bases between. The DNA of the CDR3 is TGTGCCAGCAGCCCCCCCGGGGGCGCGGGCACCGGGGAGCTGTTTTTT. This encodes CASSPPGGAGTGELFF.

The chain is built from TRBV6-5 and TRBJ2-2, with 7 bases matching TRBD2. The ends lost 1 base at V and 7 bases at J; junction bases unmatched: 9. Germline CDR1 is MNHEY and CDR2 is SVGAGI. The CDR3 is 16 amino acids. DNA for the CDR3: TGTGCCAGCAGTTACTTGGGTGGCGGGAGTAACGGGGAGCTGTTTTTT. Translated: CASSYLGGGSNGELFF.

This rearrangement joins TRBV14 to TRBJ2-1, with a possible D match to TRBD2 (6 bases). V lost 8 bases, J lost 10 bases, and 21 bases lay in between. The germline V gene has CDR1 SGHDN and CDR2 FVKESK. CDR3 length: 14 residues. CDR3 sequence: CASSRDGGMWEQFF. Written as DNA, the CDR3 is TGTGCCAGCTCGCGGGATGGCGGGATGTGGGAGCAGTTCTTC.

The V gene is TRBV4-1, the J gene TRBJ1-2, with TRBD1 matching over 10 bases. This CDR3 spans 14 amino acids. Germline V gene data show CDR1 as MGHRA and CDR2 as YSYEKL. The V segment lost 5 bases and the J segment 5 bases; nucleotides outside the gene matches: 5. CDR3 residues: CASSKGQGDYGYTF. DNA for the CDR3: TGCGCCAGCAGCAAAGGACAGGGGGATTATGGCTACACCTTC.

The CDR3 here is CASKFGTGELFF. The CDR3 DNA sequence: TGTGCCAGCAAGTTTGGCACCGGGGAGCTGTTTTTT. The J gene is TRBJ2-2, the V gene TRBV7-2; no clear D. V was trimmed by 7 bases and J by 4 bases, leaving 7 bases between them. The CDR3 is made up of 12 amino acids. Germline CDR1 SGHTA, CDR2 FQGNSA.

This chain joins TRBV5-4 and TRBJ2-3; 9 bases are shared with TRBD2. From germline, CDR1 is SGHNT and CDR2 YYREEE (reference sequence). CDR3 length: 13 amino acids. The V and J ends lost 4 bases and 6 bases, in that order; junction bases with no gene match: 3. The DNA of the CDR3 is TGTGCCAGCAGCACAGCGGGAGGTGATACGCAGTATTTT. Translating it yields CASSTAGGDTQYF. Supplemented by reference TRBV5-4 and TRBJ2-3, the full variable domain reads ETGVTQSPTHLIKTRGQQVTLRCSSQSGHNTVSWYQQALGQGPQFIFQYYREEENGRGNFPPRFSGLQFPNYSSELNVNALELDDSALYLCASSTAGGDTQYFGPGTRLTVL.

This clone was detected once. The rearrangement joins TRBV7-3 to TRBJ1-1, with TRBD1 as a possible D gene (5 bases). Trimming stripped 0 bases from V and 0 bases from J, with 5 bases between. Germline-derived CDR1 and CDR2 are SGHTA and FQGTGA. The CDR3 has 14 residues. The CDR3 DNA reads as TGTGCCAGCAGCTTAACGGGGGTGAACACTGAAGCTTTCTTT. It specifies CASSLTGVNTEAFF.

This chain uses TRBV5-1 with TRBJ2-7; the D gene is possibly TRBD2 (6 bases). Germline CDR1 is SGHRS and CDR2 is YFSETQ. Trimming pared 0 bases from V and 6 bases from J, leaving 10 bases between. The CDR3 runs to 13 residues. Here the CDR3 DNA reads TGCGCCAGCAGCTTGGATCCGGAGGGCGAGCAGTACTTC. Residues: CASSLDPEGEQYF.

The rearrangement uses TRBV10-2 and TRBJ2-7; 7 bases are a match to TRBD2. V was pared by 2 bases and J by 3 bases, with 7 bases of the junction left unmatched. The length of the CDR3 is 15 residues. In germline, CDR1 is WSHSY, CDR2 SAAADI. The CDR3 DNA sequence: TGCGCCAGCAGTGAGAGGCCTAGCGGACACTACGAGCAGTACTTC. It codes for CASSERPSGHYEQYF.

This chain joins TRBV7-2 and TRBJ2-1, with D maybe TRBD1 (8 bases). The CDR3 extends over 18 amino acids. Germline V lookup: CDR1 SGHTA, CDR2 FQGNSA. V was pared by 4 bases and J by 0 bases, with 19 bases between. The CDR3 nucleotides are TGTGCCAGCAGCTCAACAGGGGGGGAGCGCACCTCCTACAATGAGCAGTTCTTC. The encoded protein is CASSSTGGERTSYNEQFF.

The CDR3, as DNA: TGTGCCATCAGTGAGTCGGAGTTAAAGAACAATGAGCAGTTCTTC. Translation: CAISESELKNNEQFF. The chain has TRBV10-3 and TRBJ2-1; D ambiguous. V was clipped by 0 bases and J by 5 bases, with 11 bases between them. The CDR3 has 15 amino acids. CDR1 is ENHRY and CDR2 is SYGVKD in the germline V gene.

This rearrangement joins TRBV11-3 to TRBJ2-1; 11 bases agree with TRBD2. V dropped 1 base and J dropped 6; count of bases not matched to a gene: 2. CDR1 is SGHNT and CDR2 is YENEEA in the germline V gene. The CDR3 sequence is 15 residues long. CDR3 nucleotides: TGTGCCAGCAGCTTAGTTAGCGGGGGGGCCAATGAGCAGTTCTTC. Encoded protein: CASSLVSGGANEQFF.

The CDR3 sequence: CASSYSAGAETQYF. DNA of the CDR3: TGTGCCAGCAGTTACTCAGCGGGAGCAGAGACCCAGTACTTC. V gene TRBV6-5 combines with J gene TRBJ2-5; 8 bases map to TRBD2. The CDR3 is 14 residues long. J was trimmed by 4 bases and V by 0 bases; bases with no gene match: 1. Germline-derived CDR1 and CDR2 are MNHEY and SVGAGI.

V gene TRBV6-5 combines with J gene TRBJ1-1; D perhaps matches TRBD1 (5 bases). Germline V CDR1 and CDR2: MNHEY, SVGAGI. The V end lost 0 bases, the J end lost 4 bases, and 15 bases lay between the germline ends. This CDR3 has 16 residues. The CDR3 reads CASSYSPGMKGTEAFF. The DNA of the CDR3 is TGTGCCAGCAGTTACTCGCCAGGGATGAAGGGCACTGAAGCTTTCTTT.

The V call is TRBV5-4, the J call TRBJ2-1; 7 bases line up with TRBD2. Germline-derived CDR1 and CDR2 are SGHNT and YYREEE (reference sequence). This CDR3 spans 13 amino acids. The trim removed 2 bases at V and 10 bases at J, leaving 6 bases unmatched. For the CDR3, the DNA is TGTGCCAGCAGCTTCCCTAGCGGCCCCGAGCAGTTCTTC. Encoded protein: CASSFPSGPEQFF.

This clone has only a few counts. The chain recombines TRBV28 with TRBJ2-3; TRBD1 agrees at 8 bases. The CDR3 is 14 residues long. The J segment lost 2 bases and the V segment lost 8 bases, leaving 6 bases of the junction unmatched. Per germline, CDR1 MDHEN and CDR2 SYDVKM. The CDR3 region has the DNA TGTGCCAGCGGACAGGGTAGAGCCACAGATACGCAGTATTTT. Amino acid sequence: CASGQGRATDTQYF.

J is TRBJ2-7 and V is TRBV19; 7 bases agree with TRBD2. Trimming removed 3 bases from V and 0 bases from J; junction bases left unmatched: 14. CDR1 and CDR2 from the germline V gene are LNHDA and SQIVND (reference sequence). The CDR3 runs 18 residues. The CDR3 is CASSIGRGSGGSSYEQYF. Here the CDR3 DNA reads TGTGCCAGTAGTATCGGCCGGGGCTCCGGGGGGAGCTCCTACGAGCAGTACTTC.